The next 28 T cell receptor beta chains were all read from a single sample in a study of tumor-infiltrating lymphocytes in primary liver carcinoma. The authors took blood RNA from unsorted whole blood and also extracted germline DNA. Starting from approximately 470 ng of total RNA, TCR beta cDNA was produced with a primer in the constant region. Each TCR beta library was derived from three nested multiplex PCR rounds that employed slightly modified ARM-PCR. The first two PCR rounds used TRBV1-TRBV30 primers with a Cbeta primer, 10 cycles each. Each CDR3 protein is one row after TCRdb ran MiXCR on the multiplex PCR reads. Of approximately 320,000 distinct CDR3 sequences in the sample, approximately 58% were seen once. The sequenced sample consisted of peripheral blood. These receptor sequences come from a woman younger than 45 with primary liver carcinoma and hepatitis B virus infection.

Concerning this clonotype: A much more abundant neighbour one base away suggests this may be a read error. The CDR3 bases are TGCGCCAGCAGCCAAGCGCTAGCGGGAGCGTACGAGCAGCACTTC. This translates into CASSQALAGAYEQHF. This rearrangement joins TRBV4-3 to TRBJ2-5; 10 bases fit TRBD2. Per germline, CDR1 LGHNA and CDR2 YSLEER. The CDR3 runs to 15 residues.

This clonotype was recorded at least ten times. The chain recombines TRBV4-2 with TRBJ2-7; D uncertain. This CDR3 contains 15 residues. V was trimmed by 2 bases and J by 7 bases, leaving 18 bases between them. Germline V gene data show CDR1 as LGHNA and CDR2 as YNFKEQ. CDR3 residues: CASSQTTLDPREQYF. Here the CDR3 DNA reads TGTGCCAGCAGCCAAACCACGCTAGACCCCCGGGAGCAGTACTTC.

This clonotype was recorded many times. V usage is TRBV12-3 or TRBV12-4 and J usage is TRBJ1-5; D unresolved. The CDR3 consists of 13 residues. V was cut by 6 bases and J by 0 bases, with 6 bases left in between. CDR3 nucleotides: TGTGCCAGCAGCGGAAATAGCAATCAGCCCCAGCATTTT. Its protein product is CASSGNSNQPQHF.

The V and J genes are TRBV6-2 or TRBV6-3 and TRBJ2-7; maybe TRBD1 (5 bases). Per the germline V gene, CDR1 is MNHEY and CDR2 is SVGEGT. CDR3 length equals 15 residues. V gave up 0 bases and J gave up 2 bases, with 11 bases separating them. CDR3 nucleotide sequence: TGTGCCAGCAGTTACTCGACAGCCCAACCCTACGAGCAGTACTTC. Protein product: CASSYSTAQPYEQYF.

This clonotype showed up many times. The V gene is TRBV6-5, the J gene TRBJ2-3; 9 positions match TRBD1. Germline V gives CDR1 MNHEY, CDR2 SVGAGI. The CDR3 runs to 16 residues. Trimming at V came to 5 bases and at J to 2 bases, leaving 8 bases not matched to a gene. Written as DNA, the CDR3 is TGTGCCAGCAGTGGCCGGACAGGGGCGCACACAGATACGCAGTATTTT. This codes for CASSGRTGAHTDTQYF.

Turning to this clonotype: A much larger clone lies a single base off, so this may be a read error. The V call is TRBV12-3 or TRBV12-4, the J call TRBJ1-2; a possible D gene is TRBD1 (5 bases). CDR3 size: 12 residues. The CDR3 region is CVSSLGHLDYTF. As DNA, the CDR3 is TGTGTCAGCAGTTTAGGACACCTTGATTACACCTTC.

This clonotype was recorded at least ten times. The chain has TRBV11-2 and TRBJ2-3; TRBD1 matches at 7 bases. V shed 1 base and J 2 bases; nucleotides not matched to a gene: 15. The CDR3 contains 19 residues. Germline loops: CDR1 SGHAT, CDR2 FQNNGV. CDR3 in amino acids: CASSLGWDSSFEVTDTQYF. The CDR3 nucleotides read TGTGCCAGCAGCTTAGGTTGGGACAGCAGTTTTGAAGTCACAGATACGCAGTATTTT.

A remark on this clonotype: One base away lies a much larger clone, so this may be a sequencing read error. The chain employs TRBV6-6 and TRBJ2-3, with 7 bases identical to TRBD1. Germline V CDR1 and CDR2: MNHNY, SVGAGI (reference sequence). This CDR3 spans 14 amino acids. In DNA form, the CDR3 reads TGTGCCAACAGTTACGGGACAGGCACAGATACGCAGTATTTT. The encoded protein is CANSYGTGTDTQYF.

CDR3 nucleotide sequence: TGTGCCAGCAGTGAACGTCCGGGACTCAATCAGCCCCAGCATTTT. Translated, it gives CASSERPGLNQPQHF. V and J are TRBV6-1 and TRBJ1-5; D possibly corresponds to TRBD1 (5 bases). The CDR3 covers 15 residues. Per the germline V gene, CDR1 is MNHNS and CDR2 is SASEGT. The V end lost 2 bases, the J end lost 3 bases, and 11 bases lay between the germline ends.

This clonotype was seen a single time. This sequence joins TRBV12-3 or TRBV12-4 and TRBJ1-5, with TRBD1 identical over 8 bases. V was pared by 5 bases and J by 7 bases, with 7 bases of the junction left unmatched. The CDR3 is made up of 14 amino acids. The CDR3 DNA reads as TGTGCCAGCAGTCTGACAGGGGACAACCAGCCCCAGCATTTT. This translates into CASSLTGDNQPQHF.

Only one count was recorded for this clonotype. The gene calls are TRBV9 and TRBJ1-1; 11 nucleotides line up with TRBD1. The germline V gene has CDR1 SGDLS and CDR2 YYNGEE. This CDR3 region has 16 residues. Germline trimming cut 0 bases from V and 5 bases from J; bases unmatched to any gene: 6. The CDR3 here is CASSVDGGTGGTEAFF. The CDR3 region has the DNA TGTGCCAGCAGCGTAGACGGCGGGACAGGGGGGACTGAAGCTTTCTTT.

V and J are TRBV6-6 and TRBJ2-1; TRBD2 agrees at 7 bases. With V trimmed by 6 bases and J by 8 bases, 7 bases remained unmatched. Per the germline V gene, CDR1 is MNHNY and CDR2 is SVGAGI (reference sequence). The CDR3 has 13 amino acids. CDR3 amino acids: CASSRTSPDEQFF. In DNA form, the CDR3 reads TGTGCCAGCAGCAGGACTAGTCCGGATGAGCAGTTCTTC.

As regards this clonotype: One end of the junction fails to match germline, which may point to a read error. The genes are TRBV10-3 and TRBJ2-3; unclear D gene. The CDR3 extends over 13 amino acids. Germline CDR1 ENHRY, CDR2 SYGVKD. CDR3 nucleotides: TGTGCCATGAGTGAGTCTAGCACAGATACGCAGTATTTT. It yields the protein CAMSESSTDTQYF.

This clonotype came up once. This may come from a read error, since a much larger clone is one base off. The chain is built from TRBV6-2 or TRBV6-3 and TRBJ2-7, with unresolved D. The germline gives CDR1 MNHEY, CDR2 SVGEGT. This CDR3 spans 13 amino acids. The CDR3 region has the DNA TGTGCCAGCAGAAAACAGAGCTCCTACGAGCAGCACTTC. Translated, it gives CASRKQSSYEQHF.

To note about this clonotype: A much larger clone differs by one base, so this may be a read error. The chain joins TRBV12-3 or TRBV12-4 to TRBJ2-3; maybe TRBD2 (5 bases). The CDR3 contains 15 residues. V lost 3 bases and J 3 bases, leaving 13 bases between the germline ends. The CDR3 region has the DNA TGTGCCAGCAGTTTTGTTATCGGAGGTACAGATACGCAGTATTTT. It codes for CASSFVIGGTDTQYF.

On this clonotype itself: A much more abundant neighbour one base away suggests this may be a read error. The rearrangement links TRBV24-1 to TRBJ2-1; D is uncertain. The ends were cut back, 3 bases at V and 9 bases at J, with 11 bases in the middle. CDR3 length equals 13 residues. The germline gives CDR1 KGHDR, CDR2 SFDVKD. In DNA form, the CDR3 reads TGTGCCACCAGTGATCCCAACTTTGGTGAGCAGTTCTTC. Translating gives CATSDPNFGEQFF.

V usage is TRBV24-1 and J usage is TRBJ2-1; D remains ambiguous. CDR1 is KGHDR and CDR2 is SFDVKD in the germline V gene. Trimming stripped 7 bases from V and 8 bases from J, with 8 bases between. CDR3 size: 11 residues. The CDR3, as DNA: TGTGCCACCAGGGGATGGGATGAGCAGTTCTTC. Translated: CATRGWDEQFF.

The J gene is TRBJ2-1, the V gene TRBV19; 10 bases are shared with TRBD1. CDR3 size: 15 residues. Germline-derived CDR1 and CDR2 are LNHDA and SQIVND (reference sequence). The DNA for the CDR3 is TGTGCTTCCGACAGGGGGCAGAGCTCCTACAATGAGCAGTTCTTC. Translating gives CASDRGQSSYNEQFF.

CDR3 sequence (DNA): TGTGCCAGCAGTGCGTCAGGGGGCCGGGGCTACACCTTC. This codes for CASSASGGRGYTF. The V call is TRBV25-1, the J call TRBJ1-2, with 8 bases identical to TRBD1. The CDR3 is 13 residues long. The V gene's germline CDR1 is MGHDK and CDR2 SYGVNS. Trimming cost V 4 bases and J 8 bases; bases outside gene matches: 6.

In regard to this clonotype: Germline is not matched at one junction end, which may reflect a read error. The J gene is TRBJ2-1, the V gene TRBV11-1, with a tentative D call TRBD2 (6 bases). The CDR3 runs to 15 residues. Germline loops: CDR1 SGHAT, CDR2 FQDESV (reference sequence). The CDR3 protein is CANSGGAGVYNEQIF. In DNA form, the CDR3 reads TGTGCCAACAGTGGTGGAGCGGGCGTCTACAATGAGCAGATCTTC. Combining the CDR3 with reference TRBV11-1 and TRBJ2-1 gives the whole variable domain EAEVAQSPRYKITEKSQAVAFWCDPISGHATLYWYRQILGQGPELLVQFQDESVVDDSQLPKDRFSAERLKGVDSTLKIQPAELGDSAMYLCANSGGAGVYNEQIFGPGTRLTVL.

CDR3 amino acids: CASSPVMRDTQYF. The DNA for the CDR3 is TGTGCCAGCAGCCCTGTGATGAGAGATACGCAGTATTTT. The rearrangement joins TRBV11-2 to TRBJ2-3; D gene uncertain. The CDR3 extends over 13 amino acids. Germline V CDR1 and CDR2: SGHAT, FQNNGV. V dropped 5 bases and J dropped 5 bases, with 11 bases sitting between them. The entire variable domain, with the rest obtained from reference TRBV11-2 and TRBJ2-3, is as follows: EAGVAQSPRYKIIEKRQSVAFWCNPISGHATLYWYQQILGQGPKLLIQFQNNGVVDDSQLPKDRFSAERLKGVDSTLKIQPAKLEDSAVYLCASSPVMRDTQYFGPGTRLTVL.

The V call is TRBV12-3 or TRBV12-4, the J call TRBJ1-1, with TRBD1 matching 7 bases. V shed 5 bases, J shed 6 bases, and the junction held 12 bases outside the gene matches. The CDR3 extends over 15 amino acids. The CDR3 reads CASSQNRGDGAEAFF. The DNA for the CDR3 is TGTGCCAGCAGTCAGAACAGGGGTGATGGGGCTGAAGCTTTCTTT.

The rearrangement uses TRBV30 and TRBJ1-1, with D perhaps matching TRBD1 (6 bases). The CDR3 contains 13 residues. Trimming pared 7 bases from V and 1 base from J, leaving 13 bases between. Germline CDR1 and CDR2: GTSNPN and SVGIG (reference sequence). The chain's CDR3 is CAFIGQRNTEAFF. The DNA of the CDR3 is TGTGCCTTTATCGGACAGAGGAACACTGAAGCTTTCTTT.

The rearrangement links TRBV5-4 to TRBJ2-1; 13 bases are shared with TRBD2. CDR1 and CDR2 (germline): SGHNT, YYREEE (reference sequence). V shed 2 bases and J 8 bases; nucleotides not matched to a gene: 4. The length of the CDR3 is 15 residues. CDR3 coding DNA: TGTGCCAGCAGCTTTGGGACTAGCGGGACCTATGAGCAGTTCTTC. Translation: CASSFGTSGTYEQFF.

This clonotype has a handful of counts. CDR3 DNA: TGCGCCAGCAGCCAAGGGCAGGGGATGGGTTTTGCCCAGCATTTT. It encodes CASSQGQGMGFAQHF. The J gene is TRBJ1-5, the V gene TRBV4-1; D may be TRBD1 (6 bases). Trimming took 1 base from V and 11 from J, leaving 18 bases between them. Looked up from germline, CDR1 is MGHRA and CDR2 is YSYEKL. The CDR3 consists of 15 residues.

A word on this clonotype: Just one base apart from a much larger clone, this may be a read error. The rearrangement joins TRBV12-3 or TRBV12-4 to TRBJ2-7; 8 nucleotides line up with TRBD2. The CDR3 spans 13 residues. Germline trimming cut 6 bases from V and 7 bases from J; bases unmatched to any gene: 8. CDR3 loop: CASSVGRAREQYF. DNA for the CDR3: TGTGCCAGCAGCGTCGGGAGGGCGCGGGAGCAGTACTTC.

This clonotype has at least ten counts. The rearrangement uses TRBV6-1 and TRBJ2-3; TRBD2 is a possible D gene (5 bases). Germline V gene data show CDR1 as MNHNS and CDR2 as SASEGT. V lost 0 bases and J 8 bases, leaving 24 bases between the germline ends. This CDR3 contains 18 residues. The CDR3 loop is CASSEALLGFRGGGTQYF. The CDR3 DNA reads TGTGCCAGCAGTGAAGCGCTTCTTGGATTTCGGGGTGGAGGTACGCAGTATTTT.

For this clonotype: A single base separates this from a much larger clone, so it may be a read error. The chain has TRBV11-2 and TRBJ2-3; TRBD2 matches at 9 bases. Germline CDR1 is SGHAT and CDR2 is FQNNGV. The CDR3 is made up of 16 amino acids. In DNA form, the CDR3 reads TGTGCCAGCAGCTTGAAGGCGGGAGGGCTGACAGATGCGCAGTATTTT. Translated, it gives CASSLKAGGLTDAQYF. The full variable domain, rest sourced from reference TRBV11-2 and TRBJ2-3, is EAGVAQSPRYKIIEKRQSVAFWCNPISGHATLYWYQQILGQGPKLLIQFQNNGVVDDSQLPKDRFSAERLKGVDSTLKIQPAKLEDSAVYLCASSLKAGGLTDAQYFGPGTRLTVL.